The 5 T cell receptor beta chains given below trace back to one sample, sequenced in a study of blood T cell repertoires in COVID-19 (dated by TCRdb to 2018 to 2020). The library relied on the immunoSEQ multiplex PCR assay. This is the immuneACCESS table as TCRdb keeps it, with only in-frame sequences that have V and J called. A part of the clones is gone; compared with another copy, unresolved V genes explain less than half, and the rest is unexplained. The sample includes roughly 130,000 clones, with around nine tenths observed a single time. The ten biggest clones cover about 3.5% of the sample. The sequencing input was peripheral blood. Receptors originate from a man aged 50-60 years with active COVID-19.

V and J are TRBV19 and TRBJ1-1, with TRBD1 matching 10 bases. V gave up 6 bases and J gave up 0 bases; unmatched junction bases: 4. The CDR3 extends over 15 amino acids. Germline-derived CDR1 and CDR2 are LNHDA and SQIVND (reference sequence). The DNA for the CDR3 is TGTGCCAGTAGAGACAGGGGGCCAATGAACACTGAAGCTTTCTTT. It is translated as CASRDRGPMNTEAFF.

This chain connects TRBV5-5 to TRBJ2-7, with D possibly TRBD2 on 6 matching bases. V was clipped by 0 bases and J by 0 bases, with 7 bases between them. The CDR3 contains 14 residues. Per germline, CDR1 SGHKS and CDR2 YYEKEE (reference sequence). CDR3 coding DNA: TGTGCCAGCAGCTTGGACGGGGGCTCCTACGAGCAGTACGTC. As protein: CASSLDGGSYEQYV.

CDR3 DNA: TGTGCCAGCAGCTTAATCCCGGGGGGGCTGGGCTACAATGAGCAGTTCTTC. This translates into CASSLIPGGLGYNEQFF. The J gene is TRBJ2-1, the V gene TRBV7-2; 8 positions agree with TRBD2. The CDR3 is 17 residues long. Germline CDR1 SGHTA, CDR2 FQGNSA. V gave up 2 bases and J gave up 3 bases; unmatched junction bases: 9.

The chain uses TRBV7-2 and TRBJ2-2; 8 bases match TRBD1. The germline V gene has CDR1 SGHTA and CDR2 FQGNSA. The CDR3 is 14 residues long. The V and J ends lost 5 bases and 4 bases, in that order; junction bases with no gene match: 3. CDR3 in amino acids: CASSQDRVTGELFF. The CDR3, as DNA: TGTGCCAGCAGCCAGGACAGGGTCACCGGGGAGCTGTTTTTT.

The rearrangement uses TRBV7-9 and TRBJ1-4, with D possibly matching TRBD1 (6 bases). Between the trimmed V and J ends, which lost 6 bases and 6 bases, there was a span of 17 bases. CDR1 and CDR2 from the germline V gene are SEHNR and FQNEAQ (reference sequence). The CDR3 has 15 residues. The CDR3 DNA reads TGTGCCAGCAGACCTGACAGGTTGATGGATGAAAAACTGTTTTTT. Its protein product is CASRPDRLMDEKLFF.